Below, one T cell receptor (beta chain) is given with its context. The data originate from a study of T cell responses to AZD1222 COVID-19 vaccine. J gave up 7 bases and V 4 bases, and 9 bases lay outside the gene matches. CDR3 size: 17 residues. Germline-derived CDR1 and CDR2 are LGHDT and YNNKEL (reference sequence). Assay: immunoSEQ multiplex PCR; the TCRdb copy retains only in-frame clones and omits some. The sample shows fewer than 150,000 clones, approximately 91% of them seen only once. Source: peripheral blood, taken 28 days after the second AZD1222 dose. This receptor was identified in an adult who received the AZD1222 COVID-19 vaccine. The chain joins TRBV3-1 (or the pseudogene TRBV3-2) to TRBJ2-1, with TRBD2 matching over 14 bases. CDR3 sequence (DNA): TGTGCCAGCAGCCCGGGACTAGCGGGAGCTCAAGGGAATGAGCAGTTCTTC. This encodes CASSPGLAGAQGNEQFF.